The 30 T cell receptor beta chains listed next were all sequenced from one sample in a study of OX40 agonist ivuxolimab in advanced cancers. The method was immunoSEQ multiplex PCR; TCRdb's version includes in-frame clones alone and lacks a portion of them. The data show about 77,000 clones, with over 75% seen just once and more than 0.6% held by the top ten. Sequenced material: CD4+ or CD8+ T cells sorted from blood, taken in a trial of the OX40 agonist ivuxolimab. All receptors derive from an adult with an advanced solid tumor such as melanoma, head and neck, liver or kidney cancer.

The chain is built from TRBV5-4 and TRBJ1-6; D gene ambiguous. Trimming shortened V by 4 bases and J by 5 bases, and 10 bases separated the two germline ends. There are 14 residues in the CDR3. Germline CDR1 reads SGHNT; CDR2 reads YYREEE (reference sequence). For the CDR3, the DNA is TGTGCCAGCAGCATGGACGGGGATAATTCACCCCTCCACTTT. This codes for CASSMDGDNSPLHF.

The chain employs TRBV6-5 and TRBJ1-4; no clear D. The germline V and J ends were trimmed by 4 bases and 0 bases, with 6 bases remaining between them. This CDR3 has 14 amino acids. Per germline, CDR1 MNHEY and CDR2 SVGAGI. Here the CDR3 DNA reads TGTGCCAGCAGTTCTGCAGCAACTAATGAAAAACTGTTTTTT. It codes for CASSSAATNEKLFF.

CDR3 in DNA: TGTGCCAGCAGATATCGGGCCCTACATCCCTCTGGAAACACCATATATTTT. It codes for CASRYRALHPSGNTIYF. The chain has TRBV11-2 and TRBJ1-3; unclear D gene. This CDR3 is built from 17 residues. The V and J ends lost 6 bases and 0 bases respectively, with 18 bases between them. CDR1 SGHAT and CDR2 FQNNGV come from the germline V gene.

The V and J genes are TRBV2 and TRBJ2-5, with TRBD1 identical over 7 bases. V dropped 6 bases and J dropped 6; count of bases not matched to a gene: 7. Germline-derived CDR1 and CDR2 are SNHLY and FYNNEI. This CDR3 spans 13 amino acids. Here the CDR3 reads CASRQGPTQTQYF. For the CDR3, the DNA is TGTGCCAGCAGACAGGGGCCTACGCAGACCCAGTACTTC.

The DNA of the CDR3 is TGTGCCAGCAGCTCCGGGAATTGGGATGAAAAACTGTTTTTT. It yields the protein CASSSGNWDEKLFF. The genes are TRBV5-4 and TRBJ1-4; D ambiguous. With 3 bases removed from V and 6 bases from J, the gap between germline ends came to 12 bases. The CDR3 is 14 residues long. Germline loops: CDR1 SGHNT, CDR2 YYREEE (reference sequence).

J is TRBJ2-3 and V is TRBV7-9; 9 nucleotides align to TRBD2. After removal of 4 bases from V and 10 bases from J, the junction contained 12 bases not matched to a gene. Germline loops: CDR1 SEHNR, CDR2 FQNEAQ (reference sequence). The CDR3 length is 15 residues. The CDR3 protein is CASSSQAGGKAAQYF. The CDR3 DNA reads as TGTGCCAGCAGCTCTCAAGCGGGGGGTAAGGCGGCGCAGTATTTT. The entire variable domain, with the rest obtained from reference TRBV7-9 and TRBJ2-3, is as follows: DTGVSQNPRHKITKRGQNVTFRCDPISEHNRLYWYRQTLGQGPEFLTYFQNEAQLEKSRLLSDRFSAERPKGSFSTLEIQRTEQGDSAMYLCASSSQAGGKAAQYFGPGTRLTVL.

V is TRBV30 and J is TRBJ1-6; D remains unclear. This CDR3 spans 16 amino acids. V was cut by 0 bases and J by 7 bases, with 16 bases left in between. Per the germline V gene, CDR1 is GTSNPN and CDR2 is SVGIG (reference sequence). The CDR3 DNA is TGTGCCTGGAGTGTATCGGGTCAGTACCCGAATTCACCCCTCCACTTT. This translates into CAWSVSGQYPNSPLHF.

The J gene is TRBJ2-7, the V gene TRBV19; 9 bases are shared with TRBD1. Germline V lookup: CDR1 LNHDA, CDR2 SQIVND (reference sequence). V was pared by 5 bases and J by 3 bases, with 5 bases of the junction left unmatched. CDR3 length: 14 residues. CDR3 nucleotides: TGTGCCAGTAGTGGCACAGGGGGCGGCTACGAGCAGTACTTC. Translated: CASSGTGGGYEQYF.

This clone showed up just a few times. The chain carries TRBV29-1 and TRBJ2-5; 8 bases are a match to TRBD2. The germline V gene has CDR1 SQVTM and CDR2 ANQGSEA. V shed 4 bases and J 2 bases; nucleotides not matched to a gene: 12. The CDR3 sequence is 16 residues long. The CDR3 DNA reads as TGCAGCGTTGTGCGCGGGGGGTCCATACCTCAAGAGACCCAGTACTTC. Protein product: CSVVRGGSIPQETQYF.

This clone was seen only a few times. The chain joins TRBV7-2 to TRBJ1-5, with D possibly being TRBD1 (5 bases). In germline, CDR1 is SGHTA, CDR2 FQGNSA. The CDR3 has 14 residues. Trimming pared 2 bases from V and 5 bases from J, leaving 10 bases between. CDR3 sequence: CASSLNQGHQPQHF. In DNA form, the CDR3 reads TGTGCCAGCAGCTTAAATCAGGGCCATCAGCCCCAGCATTTT.

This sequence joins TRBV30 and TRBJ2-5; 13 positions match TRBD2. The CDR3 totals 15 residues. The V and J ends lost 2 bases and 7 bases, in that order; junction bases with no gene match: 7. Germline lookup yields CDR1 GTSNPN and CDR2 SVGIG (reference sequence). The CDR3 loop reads CAWSIGTSGVGTQYF. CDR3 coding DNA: TGTGCCTGGAGTATCGGGACTAGCGGGGTTGGGACCCAGTACTTC.

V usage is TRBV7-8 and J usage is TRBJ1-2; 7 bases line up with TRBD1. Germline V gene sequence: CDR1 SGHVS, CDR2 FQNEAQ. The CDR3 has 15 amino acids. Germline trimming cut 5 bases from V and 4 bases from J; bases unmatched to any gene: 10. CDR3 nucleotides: TGTGCCAGCAGCCCCACAGGGGTGTGGGTCTATGGCTACACCTTC. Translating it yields CASSPTGVWVYGYTF. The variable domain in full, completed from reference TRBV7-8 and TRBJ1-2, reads GAGVSQSPRYKVAKRGQDVALRCDPISGHVSLFWYQQALGQGPEFLTYFQNEAQLDKSGLPSDRFFAERPEGSVSTLKIQRTQQEDSAVYLCASSPTGVWVYGYTFGSGTRLTVV.

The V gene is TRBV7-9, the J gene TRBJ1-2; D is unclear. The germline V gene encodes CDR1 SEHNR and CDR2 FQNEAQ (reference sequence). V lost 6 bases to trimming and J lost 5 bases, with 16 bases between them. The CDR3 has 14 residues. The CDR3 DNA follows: TGTGCCAGCAGATCCTCGAGAGCAGGATATGGCTACACCTTC. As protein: CASRSSRAGYGYTF.

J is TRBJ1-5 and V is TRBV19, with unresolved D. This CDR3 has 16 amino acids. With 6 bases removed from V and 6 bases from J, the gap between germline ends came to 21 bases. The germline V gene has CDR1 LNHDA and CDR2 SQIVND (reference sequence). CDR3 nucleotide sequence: TGTGCCAGTAGCCCTCGGGCCGGGAGTGGGAGTCAGCCCCAGCATTTT. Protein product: CASSPRAGSGSQPQHF.

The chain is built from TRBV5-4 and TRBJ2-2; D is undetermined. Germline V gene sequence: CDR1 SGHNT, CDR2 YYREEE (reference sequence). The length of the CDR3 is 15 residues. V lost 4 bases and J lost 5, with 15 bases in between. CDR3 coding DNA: TGTGCCAGCAGCCTAGACTCCTTAGGTACCGGGGAGCTGTTTTTT. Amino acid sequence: CASSLDSLGTGELFF.

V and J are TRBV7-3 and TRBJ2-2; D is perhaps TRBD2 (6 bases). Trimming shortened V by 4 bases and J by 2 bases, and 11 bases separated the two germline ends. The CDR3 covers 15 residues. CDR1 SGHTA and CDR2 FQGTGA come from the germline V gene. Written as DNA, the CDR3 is TGTGCCAGCAGCTCCCCCGGGACTAACACCGGGGAGCTGTTTTTT. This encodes CASSSPGTNTGELFF.

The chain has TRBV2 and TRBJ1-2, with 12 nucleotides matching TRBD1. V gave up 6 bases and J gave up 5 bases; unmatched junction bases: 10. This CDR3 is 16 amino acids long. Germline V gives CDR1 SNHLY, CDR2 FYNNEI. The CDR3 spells CASSAGTGGAFYGYTF. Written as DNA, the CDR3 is TGTGCCAGCAGCGCCGGGACAGGGGGCGCTTTTTATGGCTACACCTTC.

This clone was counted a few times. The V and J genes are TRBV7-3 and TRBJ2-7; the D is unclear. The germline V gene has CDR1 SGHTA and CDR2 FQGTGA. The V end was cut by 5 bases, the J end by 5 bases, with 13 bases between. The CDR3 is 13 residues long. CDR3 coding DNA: TGTGCCAGCAGCCCCTCCGTCGCCCACGAGCAGTACTTC. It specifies CASSPSVAHEQYF.

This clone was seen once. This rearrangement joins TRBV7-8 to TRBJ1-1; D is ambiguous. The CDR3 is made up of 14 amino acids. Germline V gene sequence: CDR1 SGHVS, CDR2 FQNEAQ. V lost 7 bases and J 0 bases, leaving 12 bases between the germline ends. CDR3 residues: CASTETDLNTEAFF. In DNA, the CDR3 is TGTGCCAGCACGGAGACGGATTTGAACACTGAAGCTTTCTTT.

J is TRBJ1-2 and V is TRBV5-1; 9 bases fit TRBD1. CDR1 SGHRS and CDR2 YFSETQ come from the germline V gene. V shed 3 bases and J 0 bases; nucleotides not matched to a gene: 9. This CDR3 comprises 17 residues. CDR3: CASSSVTGGAPNYGYTF. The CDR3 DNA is TGCGCCAGCAGCTCGGTGACAGGGGGAGCACCTAACTATGGCTACACCTTC.

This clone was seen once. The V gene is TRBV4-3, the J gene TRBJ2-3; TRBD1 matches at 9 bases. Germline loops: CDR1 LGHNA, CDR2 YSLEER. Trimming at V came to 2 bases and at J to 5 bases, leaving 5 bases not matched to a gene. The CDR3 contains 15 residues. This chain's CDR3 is CASSQYGTGRDTQYF. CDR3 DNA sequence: TGCGCCAGCAGCCAATACGGGACAGGGAGAGATACGCAGTATTTT.

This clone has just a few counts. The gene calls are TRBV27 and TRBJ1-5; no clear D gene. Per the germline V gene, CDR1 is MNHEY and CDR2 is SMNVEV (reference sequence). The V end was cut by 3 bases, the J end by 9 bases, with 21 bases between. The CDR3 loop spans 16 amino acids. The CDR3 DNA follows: TGTGCCAGCAGTTTGTACGGGTCATCGGCTCTCGGGCCCCAGCATTTT. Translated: CASSLYGSSALGPQHF.

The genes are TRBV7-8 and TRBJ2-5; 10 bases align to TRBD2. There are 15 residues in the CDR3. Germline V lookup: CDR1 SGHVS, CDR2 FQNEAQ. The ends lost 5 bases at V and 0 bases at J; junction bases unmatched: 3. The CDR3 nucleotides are TGTGCCAGCAGCGCTACTAGCGGGAACCAAGAGACCCAGTACTTC. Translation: CASSATSGNQETQYF.

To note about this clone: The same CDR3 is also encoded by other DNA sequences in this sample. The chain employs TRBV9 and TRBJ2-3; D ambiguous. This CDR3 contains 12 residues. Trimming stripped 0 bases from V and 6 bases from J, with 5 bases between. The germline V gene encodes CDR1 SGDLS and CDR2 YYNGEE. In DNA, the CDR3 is TGTGCCAGCAGCGTAGAAGGGGATACGCAGTATTTT. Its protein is CASSVEGDTQYF.

The CDR3 sequence: CAISNLEGGSYEQYF. As DNA, the CDR3 is TGTGCCATCAGCAACCTCGAGGGGGGAAGTTACGAGCAGTACTTC. V and J are TRBV10-3 and TRBJ2-7; D is tentatively TRBD1 or TRBD2 (6 bases each). Trimming shortened V by 6 bases and J by 4 bases, and 19 bases separated the two germline ends. Per germline, CDR1 ENHRY and CDR2 SYGVKD. This CDR3 spans 15 amino acids.

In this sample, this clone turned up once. CDR3 loop: CASSDATGSSYNEQFF. In DNA, the CDR3 is TGCGCCAGCAGCGATGCGACGGGGAGCTCCTACAATGAGCAGTTCTTC. The chain joins TRBV4-1 to TRBJ2-1, with a tentative D call TRBD2 (5 bases). Germline loops: CDR1 MGHRA, CDR2 YSYEKL. The CDR3 contains 16 residues. The V gene lost 5 bases and the J gene lost 0 bases, with 14 bases spanning the gap.

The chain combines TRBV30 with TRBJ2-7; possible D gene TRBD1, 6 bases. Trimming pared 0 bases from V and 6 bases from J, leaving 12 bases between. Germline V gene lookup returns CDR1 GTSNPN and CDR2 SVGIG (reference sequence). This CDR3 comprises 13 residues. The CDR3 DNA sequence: TGTGCCTGGAGTGTACACAGGGTGGGCGAGCAGTACTTC. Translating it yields CAWSVHRVGEQYF.

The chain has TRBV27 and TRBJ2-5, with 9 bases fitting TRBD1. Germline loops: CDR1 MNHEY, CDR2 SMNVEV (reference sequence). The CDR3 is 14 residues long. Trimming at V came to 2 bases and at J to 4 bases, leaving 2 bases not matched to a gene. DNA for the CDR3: TGTGCCAGCAGTTTAATGGACAGGGGAGAGACCCAGTACTTC. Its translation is CASSLMDRGETQYF.

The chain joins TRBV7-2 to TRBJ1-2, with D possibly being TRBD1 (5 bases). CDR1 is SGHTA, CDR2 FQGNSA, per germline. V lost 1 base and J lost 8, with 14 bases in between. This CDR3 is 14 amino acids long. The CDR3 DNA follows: TGTGCCAGCAGCTTAGGGGACGCTGCCATAGGCTACACCTTC. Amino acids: CASSLGDAAIGYTF. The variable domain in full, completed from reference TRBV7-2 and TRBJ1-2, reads GAGVSQSPSNKVTEKGKDVELRCDPISGHTALYWYRQSLGQGLEFLIYFQGNSAPDKSGLPSDRFSAERTGGSVSTLTIQRTQQEDSAVYLCASSLGDAAIGYTFGSGTRLTVV.

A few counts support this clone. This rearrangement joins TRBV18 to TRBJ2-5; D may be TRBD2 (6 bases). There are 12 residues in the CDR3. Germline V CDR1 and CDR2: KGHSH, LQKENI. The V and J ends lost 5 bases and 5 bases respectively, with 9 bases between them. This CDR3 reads CASSTREETQYF. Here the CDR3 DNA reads TGTGCCAGCTCAACCCGGGAGGAGACCCAGTACTTC.